The present T cell receptor (beta chain) was sequenced within a study of shared clonotypes between healthy human individuals. The wider study: The plates for each donor numbered three CD4 naive, three CD4 memory, two CD8 naive and one CD8 memory. Study-wide results and limits: The represented genetic and exposure-history diversity was limited by the small number of donors. In contrast to clonotypes shared by all four donors, non-shared clonotypes had lower generation probabilities.

V shed 2 bases and J shed 4 bases, with 12 bases lying between them. The CDR3 is 14 residues long. Germline assignment: CDR1 KGHSH and CDR2 LQKENI. Authors' analysis steps: Junction-only sequences without quality scores were provided by ImmunoSEQ, so filtering was different. Libraries were prepared by immunoSEQ multiplex PCR; TCRdb keeps only in-frame clonotypes and omits some of them. That table furnishes V, J and clone size, whereas the DNA furnished D and trimming. The data contain over 1.5 million clones, 98% of them seen just once; the ten biggest clones take up roughly 0.45%. On this clone itself: What it recognizes is unknown.

The chain is built from TRBV18 and TRBJ2-7; D ambiguous. The TCR was taken from a man between 25 and 39 years old in good health. The sample taken for sequencing was naive CD4+ T cells sorted from blood. Noted subset: CD45RA+ positively selected. This CDR3 is CASSPAAKPYEQYF. The CDR3 coding sequence is TGTGCCAGCTCACCAGCGGCAAAACCGTACGAGCAGTACTTC. The whole variable domain, remainder taken from reference TRBV18 and TRBJ2-7, is NAGVMQNPRHLVRRRGQEARLRCSPMKGHSHVYWYRQLPEEGLKFMVYLQKENIIDESGMPKERFSAEFPKEGPSILRIQQVVRGDSAAYFCASSPAAKPYEQYFGPGTRLTVT.